This T cell receptor beta chain was sequenced for a study of blood T cell repertoires in COVID-19 (dated by TCRdb to the early 2020s). The study in broad terms: The collaborator samples originated in the United States, Italy and Spain and spanned the acute and convalescent phases of COVID-19. The prospective study material was composed of cDNA or gDNA derived from T cells, B-cell-depleted T cells, or PBMCs. The dataset comprised deeply sampled blood TCRbeta repertoires from subjects exposed to, actively infected with, or recovered from COVID-19. The repertoires were released in a freely available public database meant as a resource for research on the immune response to SARS-CoV-2. The samples were drawn from two sources: the first 160 participants of the ongoing ImmuneRACE study, and fewer than 1,500 subjects contributed by 6 global collaborators. A de-identified subject ID, COVID-19 status, age in years and sex were almost always included in the sample metadata. Where HLA class I and class II types were available, the types were taken from metadata supplied by the sample provider, not from assay-based typing.

Collaborating institutions collected whole blood in K2EDTA tubes following their own protocols. Collaborator samples were shipped for TCRbeta analysis as frozen whole blood, isolated PBMCs, or DNA extracted from either sample type. In the case of this clone: Its antigen specificity is not known. Base qualities are not at hand, and no much larger clone is one base apart.

What the work shows at the level of the full study, not this receptor alone: The amount of clinical and demographic metadata varied by source and participant and was provided uncurated.

TCRbeta CDR3 regions were amplified from genomic DNA using the immunoSEQ Assay, a bias-controlled multiplex PCR. On the authors' methods: The number of nucleated cells in each sample was estimated from the amplification of reference gene primers within the assay. To quantify the absolute abundance of each unique TCRbeta CDR3 rearrangement, sequence reads were collapsed and filtered. Productive Simpson clonality was computed per sample as the square root of Simpson's diversity index over productive rearrangements. This is the immuneACCESS table as TCRdb keeps it, with only in-frame sequences that have V and J called. A part of the clones is gone; compared with another copy, unresolved V genes explain less than half, and the rest is unexplained. V, J and clone size reflect that table, while D and trimming were determined from the DNA. This sample holds 300,000 to 450,000 clones; around 84% were observed only once. 3.6% of the sample rests with the top ten.

The TCR was taken from a woman younger than 30 with acute or convalescent COVID-19. What was sequenced was peripheral blood.

CDR3 region: CASSERGGGEKLFF. The DNA is as follows: TGTGCCAGCAGTGAACGCGGGGGTGGTGAAAAACTGTTTTTT. The V gene is TRBV6-1 and the J gene is TRBJ1-4, with TRBD1 as a weak D call on 5 bases. The CDR3 spans 14 residues, from the cysteine through the phenylalanine. The retained sequence is limited to the CDR3, 42 bases, with the frame set at the first base. Cut back by 2 bases and 7 bases, the V and J ends lie 11 bases apart. For CDR1 and CDR2, the germline V gene lists MNHNS and SASEGT.